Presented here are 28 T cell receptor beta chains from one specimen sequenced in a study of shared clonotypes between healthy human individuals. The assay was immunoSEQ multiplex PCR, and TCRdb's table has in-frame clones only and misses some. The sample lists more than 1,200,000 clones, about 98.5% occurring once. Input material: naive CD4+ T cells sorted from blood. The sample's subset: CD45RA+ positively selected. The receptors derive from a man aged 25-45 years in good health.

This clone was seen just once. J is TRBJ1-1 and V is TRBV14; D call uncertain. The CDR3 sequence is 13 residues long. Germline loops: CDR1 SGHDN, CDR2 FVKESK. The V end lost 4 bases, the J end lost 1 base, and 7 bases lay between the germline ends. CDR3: CASSLYSNTEAFF. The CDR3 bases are TGTGCCAGCAGCCTATACTCGAACACTGAAGCTTTCTTT.

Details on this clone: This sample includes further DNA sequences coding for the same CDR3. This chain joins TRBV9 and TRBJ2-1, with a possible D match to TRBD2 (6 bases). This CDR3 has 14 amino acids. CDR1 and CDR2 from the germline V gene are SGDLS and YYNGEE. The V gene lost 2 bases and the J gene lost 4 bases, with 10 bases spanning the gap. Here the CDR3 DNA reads TGTGCCAGCAGCGTCGGGGACTCTTACAATGAGCAGTTCTTC. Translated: CASSVGDSYNEQFF.

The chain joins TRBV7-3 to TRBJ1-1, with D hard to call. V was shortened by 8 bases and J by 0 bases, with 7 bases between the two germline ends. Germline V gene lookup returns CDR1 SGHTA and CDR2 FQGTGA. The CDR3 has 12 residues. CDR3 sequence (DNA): TGTGCCAGCGGCAACATGAACACTGAAGCTTTCTTT. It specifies CASGNMNTEAFF.

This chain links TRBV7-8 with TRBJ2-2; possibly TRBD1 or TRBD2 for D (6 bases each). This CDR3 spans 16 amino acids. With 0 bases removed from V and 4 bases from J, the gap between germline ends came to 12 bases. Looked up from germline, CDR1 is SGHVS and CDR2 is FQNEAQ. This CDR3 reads CASSLAPGGRTGELFF. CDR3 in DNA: TGTGCCAGCAGCTTAGCGCCTGGGGGGCGCACCGGGGAGCTGTTTTTT.

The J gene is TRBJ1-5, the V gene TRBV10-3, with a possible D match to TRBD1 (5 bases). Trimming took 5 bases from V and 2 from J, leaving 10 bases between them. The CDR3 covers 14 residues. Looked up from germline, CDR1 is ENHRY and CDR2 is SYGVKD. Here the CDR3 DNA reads TGTGCCATCAGTCAGGGATTTGGCAATCAGCCCCAGCATTTT. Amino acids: CAISQGFGNQPQHF.

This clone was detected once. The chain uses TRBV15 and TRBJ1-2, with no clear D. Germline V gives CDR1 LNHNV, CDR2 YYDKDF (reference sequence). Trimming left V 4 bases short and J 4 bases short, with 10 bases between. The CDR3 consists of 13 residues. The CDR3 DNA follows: TGTGCCACCAGCAACGATGGACGCTATGGCTACACCTTC. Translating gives CATSNDGRYGYTF.

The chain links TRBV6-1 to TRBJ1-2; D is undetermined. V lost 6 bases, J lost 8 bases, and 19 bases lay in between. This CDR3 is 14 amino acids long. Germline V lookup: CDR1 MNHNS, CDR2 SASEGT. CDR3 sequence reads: CASSRVREIEGYTF. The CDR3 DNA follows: TGTGCCAGCAGCCGCGTGCGGGAAATCGAGGGCTACACCTTC.

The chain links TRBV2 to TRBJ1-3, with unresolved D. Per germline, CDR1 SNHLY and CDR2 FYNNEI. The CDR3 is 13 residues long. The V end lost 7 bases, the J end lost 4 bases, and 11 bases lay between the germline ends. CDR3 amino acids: CASNPYRGNTIYF. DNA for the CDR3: TGTGCCAGCAACCCTTACCGGGGAAACACCATATATTTT. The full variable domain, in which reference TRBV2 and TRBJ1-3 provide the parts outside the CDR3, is EPEVTQTPSHQVTQMGQEVILRCVPISNHLYFYWYRQILGQKVEFLVSFYNNEISEKSEIFDDQFSVERPDGSNFTLKIRSTKLEDSAMYFCASNPYRGNTIYFGEGSWLTVV.

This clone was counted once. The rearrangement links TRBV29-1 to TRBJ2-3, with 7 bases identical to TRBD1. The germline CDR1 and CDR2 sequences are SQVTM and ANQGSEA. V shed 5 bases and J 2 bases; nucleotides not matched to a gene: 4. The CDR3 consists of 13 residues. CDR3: CSVKTGYTDTQYF. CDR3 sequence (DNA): TGCAGCGTTAAGACAGGGTACACAGATACGCAGTATTTT.

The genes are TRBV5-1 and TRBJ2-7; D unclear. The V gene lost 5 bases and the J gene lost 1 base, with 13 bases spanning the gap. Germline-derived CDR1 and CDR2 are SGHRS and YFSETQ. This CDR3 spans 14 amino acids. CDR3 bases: TGCGCCAGCAGTTACAGCTGGGATTCCTACGAGCAGTACTTC. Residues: CASSYSWDSYEQYF.

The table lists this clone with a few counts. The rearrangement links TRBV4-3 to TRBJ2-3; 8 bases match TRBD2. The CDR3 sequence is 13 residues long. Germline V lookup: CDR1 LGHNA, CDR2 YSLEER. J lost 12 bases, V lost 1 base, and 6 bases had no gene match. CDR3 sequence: CASSQVLAGPQYF. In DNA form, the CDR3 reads TGCGCCAGCAGCCAAGTCCTAGCGGGCCCCCAGTATTTT.

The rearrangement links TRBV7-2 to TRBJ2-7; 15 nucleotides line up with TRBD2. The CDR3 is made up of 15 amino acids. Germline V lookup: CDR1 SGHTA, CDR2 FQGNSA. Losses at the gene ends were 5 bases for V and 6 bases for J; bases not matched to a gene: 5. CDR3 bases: TGTGCCAGCAGCACGGGACTAGCGGGAGGCAGCGAGCAGTACTTC. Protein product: CASSTGLAGGSEQYF.

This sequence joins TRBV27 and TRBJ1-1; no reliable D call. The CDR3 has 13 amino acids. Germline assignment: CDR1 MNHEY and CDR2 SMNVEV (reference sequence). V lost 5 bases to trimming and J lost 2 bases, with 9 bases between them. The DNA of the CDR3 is TGTGCCAGCAGTCTACAACAAAACACTGAAGCTTTCTTT. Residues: CASSLQQNTEAFF.

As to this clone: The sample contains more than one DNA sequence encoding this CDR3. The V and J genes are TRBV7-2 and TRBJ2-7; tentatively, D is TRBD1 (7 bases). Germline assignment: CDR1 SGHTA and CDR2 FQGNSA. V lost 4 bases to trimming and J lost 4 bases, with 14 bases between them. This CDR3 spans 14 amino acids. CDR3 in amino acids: CASSSRQGGYEQYF. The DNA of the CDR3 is TGTGCCAGCAGCTCAAGACAGGGAGGTTACGAGCAGTACTTC.

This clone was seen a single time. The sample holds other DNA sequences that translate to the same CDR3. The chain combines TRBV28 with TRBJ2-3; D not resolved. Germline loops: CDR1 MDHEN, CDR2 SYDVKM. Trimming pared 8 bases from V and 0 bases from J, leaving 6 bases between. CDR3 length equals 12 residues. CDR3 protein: CASLGSTDTQYF. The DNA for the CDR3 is TGTGCCAGCCTGGGGAGCACAGATACGCAGTATTTT. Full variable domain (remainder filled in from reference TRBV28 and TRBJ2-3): DVKVTQSSRYLVKRTGEKVFLECVQDMDHENMFWYRQDPGLGLRLIYFSYDVKMKEKGDIPEGYSVSREKKERFSLILESASTNQTSMYLCASLGSTDTQYFGPGTRLTVL.

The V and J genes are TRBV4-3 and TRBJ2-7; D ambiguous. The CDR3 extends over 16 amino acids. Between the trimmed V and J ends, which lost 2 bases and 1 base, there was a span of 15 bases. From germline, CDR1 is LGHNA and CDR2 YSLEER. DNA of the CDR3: TGCGCCAGCAGCCAACTCGGCCCGGTAGGGTCCTACGAGCAGTACTTC. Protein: CASSQLGPVGSYEQYF.

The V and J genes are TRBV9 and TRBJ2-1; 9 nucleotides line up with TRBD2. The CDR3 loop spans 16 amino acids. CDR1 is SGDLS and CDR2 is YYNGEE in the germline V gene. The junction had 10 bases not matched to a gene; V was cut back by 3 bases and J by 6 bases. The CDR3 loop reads CASSDYSGSGVNEQFF. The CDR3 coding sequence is TGTGCCAGCAGCGACTATAGCGGGAGTGGGGTCAATGAGCAGTTCTTC. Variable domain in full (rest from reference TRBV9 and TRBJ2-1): DSGVTQTPKHLITATGQRVTLRCSPRSGDLSVYWYQQSLDQGLQFLIQYYNGEERAKGNILERFSAQQFPDLHSELNLSSLELGDSALYFCASSDYSGSGVNEQFFGPGTRLTVL.

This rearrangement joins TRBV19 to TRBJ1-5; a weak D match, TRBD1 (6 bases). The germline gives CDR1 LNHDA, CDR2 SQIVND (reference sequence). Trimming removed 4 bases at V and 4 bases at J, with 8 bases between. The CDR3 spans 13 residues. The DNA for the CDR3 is TGTGCCAGTAGTACAGGGGCTAATCAGCCCCAGCATTTT. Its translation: CASSTGANQPQHF.

The CDR3 sequence is CASSPTSDRGLGEQFF. The CDR3 bases are TGTGCCAGCAGCCCCACTTCGGACAGGGGGCTTGGTGAGCAGTTCTTC. The chain links TRBV7-3 to TRBJ2-1, with 11 bases fitting TRBD1. Germline V gene data show CDR1 as SGHTA and CDR2 as FQGTGA. CDR3 length equals 16 residues. J gave up 9 bases and V 5 bases, and 12 bases lay outside the gene matches.

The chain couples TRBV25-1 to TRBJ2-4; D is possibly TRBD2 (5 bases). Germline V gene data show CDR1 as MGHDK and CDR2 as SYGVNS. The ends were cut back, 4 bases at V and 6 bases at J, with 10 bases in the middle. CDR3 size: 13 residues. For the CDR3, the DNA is TGTGCCAGCAGTGGTTCTAGCATAAACATTCAGTACTTC. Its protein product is CASSGSSINIQYF.

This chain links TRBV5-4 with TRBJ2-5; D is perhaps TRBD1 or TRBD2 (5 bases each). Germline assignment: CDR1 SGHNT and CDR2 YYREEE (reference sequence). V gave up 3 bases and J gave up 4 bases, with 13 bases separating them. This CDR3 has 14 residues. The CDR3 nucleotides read TGTGCCAGCAGCTCTCTCCGTGGGGGAGAGACCCAGTACTTC. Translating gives CASSSLRGGETQYF.

The CDR3 loop is CASSYQEYDEKLFF. In DNA, the CDR3 is TGTGCCAGCAGCTACCAAGAGTATGATGAAAAACTGTTTTTT. The genes are TRBV5-4 and TRBJ1-4; the D is unclear. The CDR3 consists of 14 residues. Germline CDR1 reads SGHNT; CDR2 reads YYREEE (reference sequence). Trimming left V 3 bases short and J 6 bases short, with 12 bases between. The full variable domain, with the rest looked up from reference TRBV5-4 and TRBJ1-4, is ETGVTQSPTHLIKTRGQQVTLRCSSQSGHNTVSWYQQALGQGPQFIFQYYREEENGRGNFPPRFSGLQFPNYSSELNVNALELDDSALYLCASSYQEYDEKLFFGSGTQLSVL.

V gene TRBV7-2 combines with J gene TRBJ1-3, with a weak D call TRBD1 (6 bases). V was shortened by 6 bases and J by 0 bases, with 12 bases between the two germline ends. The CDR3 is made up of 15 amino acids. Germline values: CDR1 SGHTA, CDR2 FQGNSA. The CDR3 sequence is CASSEGQPSGNTIYF. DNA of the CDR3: TGTGCCAGCAGTGAAGGACAGCCCTCTGGAAACACCATATATTTT.

CDR3 sequence reads: CASSSPGGLAGEAEQFF. The CDR3, as DNA: TGTGCCAGCAGTTCTCCTGGGGGACTAGCGGGAGAGGCTGAGCAGTTCTTC. The chain is built from TRBV28 and TRBJ2-1, with 14 bases identical to TRBD2. This CDR3 is built from 17 residues. Germline V lookup: CDR1 MDHEN, CDR2 SYDVKM. Trimming at V came to 4 bases and at J to 9 bases, leaving 11 bases not matched to a gene.

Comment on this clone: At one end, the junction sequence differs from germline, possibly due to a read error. The CDR3 protein is CTSSSGQGDTEAFF. For the CDR3, the DNA is TGTACCAGCAGCTCGGGACAGGGAGACACTGAAGCTTTCTTT. This chain links TRBV11-1 with TRBJ1-1; 9 nucleotides agree with TRBD1. Germline V gene lookup returns CDR1 SGHAT and CDR2 FQDESV (reference sequence). This CDR3 contains 14 residues.

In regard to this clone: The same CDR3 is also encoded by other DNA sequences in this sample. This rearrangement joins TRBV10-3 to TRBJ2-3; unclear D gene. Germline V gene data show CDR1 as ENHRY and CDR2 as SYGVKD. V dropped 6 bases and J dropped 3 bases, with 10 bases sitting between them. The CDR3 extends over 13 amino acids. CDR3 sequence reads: CAISPISTDTQYF. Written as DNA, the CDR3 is TGTGCCATCAGCCCAATCTCAACAGATACGCAGTATTTT.

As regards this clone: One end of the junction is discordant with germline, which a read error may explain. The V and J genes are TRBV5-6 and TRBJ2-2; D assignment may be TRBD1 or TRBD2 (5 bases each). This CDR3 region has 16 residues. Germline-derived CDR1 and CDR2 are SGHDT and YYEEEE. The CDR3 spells CASSSPGTLNAGELFF. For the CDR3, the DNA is TGTGCCAGCAGCTCACCCGGGACCCTGAACGCCGGGGAGCTGTTTTTT.

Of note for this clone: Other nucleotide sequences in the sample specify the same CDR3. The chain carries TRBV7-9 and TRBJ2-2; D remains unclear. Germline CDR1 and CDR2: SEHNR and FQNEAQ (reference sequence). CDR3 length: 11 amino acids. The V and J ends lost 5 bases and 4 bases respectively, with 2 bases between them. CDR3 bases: TGTGCCAGCAGCCCCACCGGGGAGCTGTTTTTT. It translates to CASSPTGELFF.